This T cell receptor beta chain was recorded in a study of blood T cell repertoires in COVID-19. Overall study: The United States, Italy and Spain were the sources of the acute and convalescent COVID-19 samples. From T cells, B-cell-depleted T cells, or PBMCs came the material, which was cDNA or gDNA.

This CDR3 has 17 amino acids. The V gene end was trimmed by 7 bases and the J gene end by 2 bases; junction bases not matched to a gene: 12. Germline V gives CDR1 LNHDA, CDR2 SQIVND (reference sequence). Under the authors' procedure: Nucleated cell counts were estimated from reference gene primer amplification. This table comes from immunoSEQ multiplex PCR, and its TCRdb copy is limited to in-frame clones, with some not included. D and trimming come from the DNA, and the V and J calls and clone size come from that table. The sample carries approximately 210,000 clones, approximately 78% recorded once.

Material: peripheral blood. The source of this sequence is a woman between 35 and 50 years old with acute or convalescent COVID-19. This sequence joins TRBV19 and TRBJ1-5; 9 positions match TRBD1. The chain's CDR3 is CASTPPGGQGGNQPQHF. The DNA of the CDR3 is TGTGCCAGTACCCCCCCAGGGGGACAGGGAGGCAATCAGCCCCAGCATTTT.